Listed here are 23 T cell receptor beta chains from one sample, sequenced in a study of blood T cells in healthy people across ages (dated by TCRdb to between 2015 and 2017). Library method: 5' RACE. The sequencing machine was an Illumina HiSeq 2500. A second PCR of about 6 to 12 cycles was run with a J-beta primer mix and a sample-barcoded 5' primer. Using fastp trimming at Q25 and MiXCR clonotype assembly, TCRdb reanalyzed the public sequencing data and kept in-frame beta chains. One record per CDR3 amino acid sequence lists the most common genes and DNA. A total of 450,000 to 650,000 distinct CDR3 sequences appear in this sample, less than 25% of them only once. The top ten clones comprise roughly 10% of the sample. These same records also appear under a second study, on T cells of mothers and their children.

Sequenced material: blood. These receptors originate from a boy between 10 and 17 years old in good health.

The chain employs TRBV7-9 and TRBJ2-1; 9 bases map to TRBD2. The CDR3 contains 15 residues. The junction had 5 bases not matched to a gene; V was cut back by 1 base and J by 7 bases. The V gene's germline CDR1 is SEHNR and CDR2 FQNEAQ (reference sequence). CDR3 residues: CASSLVVAGENEQFF. DNA of the CDR3: TGTGCCAGCAGCTTAGTCGTAGCGGGAGAAAATGAGCAGTTCTTC.

The table lists this clonotype with a few counts. The chain carries TRBV7-2 and TRBJ1-2; D is uncertain. V was clipped by 5 bases and J by 8 bases, with 12 bases between them. This CDR3 region has 12 residues. Germline V lookup: CDR1 SGHTA, CDR2 FQGNSA. This CDR3 reads CASSLLARGYTF. Written as DNA, the CDR3 is TGTGCCAGCAGCCTGCTGGCTCGGGGCTACACCTTC.

V is TRBV4-3 and J is TRBJ1-2; D gene ambiguous. Per the germline V gene, CDR1 is LGHNA and CDR2 is YSLEER. This CDR3 contains 17 residues. Trimming removed 0 bases at V and 2 bases at J, with 16 bases between. The DNA of the CDR3 is TGCGCCAGCAGCCAAGAGGCACGCACCACTTTAAACTATGGCTACACCTTC. Its protein product is CASSQEARTTLNYGYTF.

This clonotype has only a few counts. This rearrangement joins TRBV10-3 to TRBJ2-5; D perhaps matches TRBD1 (6 bases). The DNA end lines up better with TRBJ2-7; the J call may be wrong. Germline CDR1 reads ENHRY; CDR2 reads SYGVKD. The CDR3 is 15 residues long. The CDR3 spells CAILRAQGQSYEQYF. CDR3 nucleotides: TGTGCCATCCTCAGGGCCCAGGGGCAAAGCTACGAGCAGTACTTC.

The rearrangement uses TRBV15 and TRBJ1-5; D is ambiguous. V gave up 0 bases and J gave up 9 bases, with 15 bases separating them. This CDR3 contains 15 residues. CDR1 is LNHNV and CDR2 is YYDKDF in the germline V gene (reference sequence). The CDR3 region is CATSREGRAFWPQHF. The CDR3 DNA is TGTGCCACCAGCAGAGAAGGGAGGGCTTTTTGGCCCCAGCATTTT.

The chain links TRBV11-1 to TRBJ2-5, with D perhaps matching TRBD2 (5 bases). The tail of the sequence fits TRBJ2-1 better, so the J call may be wrong. The CDR3 loop spans 14 amino acids. The germline V gene encodes CDR1 SGHAT and CDR2 FQDESV (reference sequence). The DNA for the CDR3 is TGTGCCAGCAGCTTATTGGGAGAATACAATGAGCAGTTCTTC. Protein sequence: CASSLLGEYNEQFF.

Only a few counts were recorded for this clonotype. The V call is TRBV12-3 or TRBV12-4, the J call TRBJ2-5; a weak D match, TRBD2 (6 bases). V was cut by 5 bases and J by 3 bases, with 19 bases left in between. The CDR3 has 16 amino acids. The CDR3 DNA reads as TGTGCCAGCAGTCAGACTAGAGGGTTCGTCGAAGAGACCCAGTACTTC. Translated, it gives CASSQTRGFVEETQYF.

This clonotype has only a few counts. The chain is built from TRBV20-1 and TRBJ1-1, with a weak D call TRBD1 (5 bases). The CDR3 is 14 amino acids. V lost 4 bases, J lost 4 bases, and 16 bases lay in between. The germline CDR1 and CDR2 sequences are DFQATT and SNEGSKA (reference sequence). CDR3 coding DNA: TGCAGTGCTAAAGACCCGGGGGGGGTCACTGAAGCTTTCTTT. It encodes CSAKDPGGVTEAFF.

This clonotype was observed a few times. This chain joins TRBV6-5 and TRBJ2-5; D might be TRBD2 (7 bases). The V end was cut by 7 bases, the J end by 4 bases, with 19 bases between. Germline lookup yields CDR1 MNHEY and CDR2 SVGAGI. The CDR3 sequence is 15 residues long. The CDR3 region has the DNA TGTGCCAGCACCCACCCCAAGGGGGGGCGAGAGACCCAGTACTTC. It yields the protein CASTHPKGGRETQYF.

This clonotype was recorded at least ten times. In nucleotides, the CDR3 is TGTGCCAGCAGTGACCAGGGGGTCAGCCAGCCCCAGCATTTT. It codes for CASSDQGVSQPQHF. V is TRBV2 and J is TRBJ1-5; 7 nucleotides line up with TRBD1. V shed 3 bases and J 7 bases; nucleotides not matched to a gene: 6. CDR1 and CDR2 (germline): SNHLY, FYNNEI. The CDR3 covers 14 residues. The whole variable domain, remainder taken from reference TRBV2 and TRBJ1-5, is EPEVTQTPSHQVTQMGQEVILRCVPISNHLYFYWYRQILGQKVEFLVSFYNNEISEKSEIFDDQFSVERPDGSNFTLKIRSTKLEDSAMYFCASSDQGVSQPQHFGDGTRLSIL.

This clonotype was found many times. The chain employs TRBV20-1 and TRBJ1-6; D remains unclear. The CDR3 loop spans 11 amino acids. Trimming took 6 bases from V and 15 from J, leaving 15 bases between them. Germline CDR1 reads DFQATT; CDR2 reads SNEGSKA (reference sequence). In nucleotides, the CDR3 is TGCAGTGCAGGACGCAGACAAGGCCTCCACTTT. This codes for CSAGRRQGLHF.

This clonotype was seen a few times. The chain joins TRBV4-3 to TRBJ2-1; D is unresolved. Looked up from germline, CDR1 is LGHNA and CDR2 is YSLEER. The germline V and J ends were trimmed by 1 base and 12 bases, with 16 bases remaining between them. This CDR3 has 14 amino acids. CDR3 sequence (DNA): TGCGCCAGCAGCCAAGGGTCCCACTCGGGCGCGCAGTTCTTC. Residues: CASSQGSHSGAQFF.

The rearrangement links TRBV3-1 to TRBJ1-2, with D unresolved. The V end was cut by 0 bases, the J end by 7 bases, with 15 bases between. The CDR3 has 15 amino acids. The germline V gene encodes CDR1 LGHDT and CDR2 YNNKEL (reference sequence). CDR3 bases: TGTGCCAGCAGCCAAGAAGGAGGGAGGGCAGCTGGCTACACCTTC. Its translation: CASSQEGGRAAGYTF. The variable domain in full, with the rest retrieved from reference TRBV3-1 and TRBJ1-2, is DTAVSQTPKYLVTQMGNDKSIKCEQNLGHDTMYWYKQDSKKFLKIMFSYNNKELIINETVPNRFSPKSPDKAHLNLHINSLELGDSAVYFCASSQEGGRAAGYTFGSGTRLTVV.

The chain couples TRBV10-3 to TRBJ2-5; 9 nucleotides align to TRBD1. Germline values: CDR1 ENHRY, CDR2 SYGVKD. This CDR3 contains 16 residues. V lost 3 bases to trimming and J lost 2 bases; unmatched junction nucleotides: 7. This chain's CDR3 is CAISDSGTGTQETQYF. CDR3 DNA: TGTGCCATCAGTGACTCCGGGACAGGGACGCAAGAGACCCAGTACTTC.

The chain employs TRBV7-6 and TRBJ2-5; 15 positions agree with TRBD2. The DNA end is more similar to TRBJ2-7, so the J call may be wrong. This CDR3 contains 16 residues. Per germline, CDR1 SGHVS and CDR2 FNYEAQ. CDR3 region: CASSSGLAGGRYEQYF. Written as DNA, the CDR3 is TGTGCCAGCAGCTCGGGACTAGCGGGGGGCCGGTACGAGCAGTACTTC.

The V call is TRBV4-1, the J call TRBJ2-4; D unresolved. The CDR3 runs to 12 residues. Looked up from germline, CDR1 is MGHRA and CDR2 is YSYEKL. Trimming took off 3 bases at V and 8 bases at J, with 8 bases between the two ends. The CDR3 DNA follows: TGCGCCAGCAGCCACTCCTTGGACATTCAGTACTTC. Protein: CASSHSLDIQYF.

The V call is TRBV7-9, the J call TRBJ1-1, with D maybe TRBD1 (5 bases). Germline values: CDR1 SEHNR, CDR2 FQNEAQ (reference sequence). Trimming left V 1 base short and J 5 bases short, with 14 bases between. The CDR3 sequence is 15 residues long. The CDR3 sequence: CASSLEQGGGTEAFF. The CDR3 nucleotides are TGTGCCAGCAGCTTAGAGCAGGGAGGAGGAACTGAAGCTTTCTTT.

The chain couples TRBV14 to TRBJ1-6; D is uncertain. The CDR3 has 13 amino acids. The V end was cut by 1 base, the J end by 7 bases, with 5 bases between. Germline values: CDR1 SGHDN, CDR2 FVKESK. The CDR3: CASSQVPNSPLHF. In DNA form, the CDR3 reads TGTGCCAGCAGCCAAGTACCGAATTCACCCCTCCACTTT.

In this sample, this clonotype turned up many times. The chain recombines TRBV20-1 with TRBJ2-3; no firm D call. Germline V CDR1 and CDR2: DFQATT, SNEGSKA (reference sequence). V lost 2 bases to trimming and J lost 3 bases, with 0 bases between them. This CDR3 has 10 amino acids. This CDR3 is CSARTDTQYF. The DNA of the CDR3 is TGCAGTGCTAGAACAGATACGCAGTATTTT.

This clonotype has a handful of counts. The V call is TRBV10-3, the J call TRBJ1-5; D is ambiguous. The germline V gene encodes CDR1 ENHRY and CDR2 SYGVKD. With 3 bases removed from V and 0 bases from J, the gap between germline ends came to 6 bases. The CDR3 has 14 residues. The CDR3 loop is CAISDSNSNQPQHF. The CDR3 DNA follows: TGTGCCATCAGTGACTCAAATAGCAATCAGCCCCAGCATTTT.

The rearrangement uses TRBV12-3 or TRBV12-4 and TRBJ2-5; unclear D gene. This CDR3 comprises 12 residues. V gave up 2 bases and J gave up 6 bases, with 7 bases separating them. CDR3: CASSLRRQTQYF. CDR3 bases: TGTGCCAGCAGTTTACGGCGGCAGACCCAGTACTTC.

This clonotype was seen only a few times. The chain carries TRBV7-8 and TRBJ1-4; no reliable D call. The CDR3 is 15 amino acids. Germline values: CDR1 SGHVS, CDR2 FQNEAQ. V shed 5 bases and J shed 4 bases, with 14 bases lying between them. The CDR3 nucleotides are TGTGCCAGCAGCCGCGCGGGCGGTAATAATGAAAAACTGTTTTTT. This sequence encodes CASSRAGGNNEKLFF.

This clonotype was seen just once. The V call is TRBV28, the J call TRBJ2-3; 7 nucleotides line up with TRBD1. There are 15 residues in the CDR3. CDR1 is MDHEN and CDR2 is SYDVKM in the germline V gene. The trim removed 7 bases at V and 5 bases at J, leaving 12 bases unmatched. This CDR3 reads CASTIRDRPEDTQYF. The CDR3 DNA sequence: TGTGCCAGCACCATCCGGGACAGACCGGAAGATACGCAGTATTTT.